This TCR beta chain was sequenced during a study of Graves' ophthalmopathy and Graves' hyperthyroidism. In the study overall: Before any treatment was given, at initial diagnosis, peripheral blood was collected.

A duration under 3 months, NOSPECS ≥4, CAS ≥3 and moderate-to-severe activity characterized the donors with ophthalmopathy. Serum thyroxine and TRAb, along with clinical symptoms, thyroid ultrasound and orbital computed tomography, were what diagnosis relied on. Germline V gene sequence: CDR1 SGHDT, CDR2 YYEEEE. CDR3 length equals 16 residues. The ends lost 3 bases at V and 6 bases at J; junction bases unmatched: 4. The study amplified TCR beta CDR3 regions using RNA transcripts. A first-round RT-PCR used HTBI primers, followed by a second-round multiplex PCR. TCRdb recomputed calls from the multiplex PCR reads with MiXCR, one row per CDR3 protein. Among 170,000 or so distinct CDR3 sequences listed, about 40% were seen once. This clonotype was counted many times.

V gene TRBV5-6 combines with J gene TRBJ1-6; 12 nucleotides agree with TRBD1. The TCR originated in a woman in her forties with Graves' ophthalmopathy. What was sequenced was peripheral blood. CDR3 nucleotide sequence: TGTGCCAGCAGCTATGGGACAGGGGGCGGTAATTCACCCCTCCACTTT. Its translation is CASSYGTGGGNSPLHF.